This T cell receptor beta chain was identified in a study of multiple sclerosis patients with progressive multifocal leukoencephalopathy. Libraries were prepared by immunoSEQ multiplex PCR; TCRdb keeps only in-frame clonotypes and omits some of them. Of 25,000 to 30,000 clones in the sample, roughly 91% were seen once. Losses at the gene ends were 8 bases for V and 4 bases for J; bases not matched to a gene: 15. CDR3 length: 17 amino acids. Germline assignment: CDR1 LNHDA and CDR2 SQIVND (reference sequence). Specified time point: about six months of natalizumab therapy. The receptor was derived from a human donor with multiple sclerosis. The input for sequencing was PBMCs, taken from a patient treated with natalizumab. The V and J genes are TRBV19 and TRBJ2-1; TRBD2 aligns across 9 bases. The CDR3 reads CASRASGTGADYNEQFF. CDR3 DNA sequence: TGTGCCAGTCGGGCTAGCGGGACCGGGGCCGATTACAATGAGCAGTTCTTC.